The rows below give T cell receptor beta chains drawn from one sample of a study of blood T cell repertoires in COVID-19. Sequencing used immunoSEQ multiplex PCR; TCRdb keeps in-frame clones, though not all of them. This table has 500,000 or so clones, around 87% appearing once. The source material was PBMCs or T cells enriched from blood (not recorded which). The receptors were gathered from a young woman who had recovered from COVID-19. Both conserved end residues are part of each CDR3. Each record gives: clone size, J gene, D gene, V gene, CDR3 protein, CDR3 DNA. A D gene is named only where the DNA matches it firmly. Expanded clones get a size class; other rows say once, few or many, or leave the size out.

- | TRBJ1-3 | - | TRBV6-6 | CASSPTPGKSSGNTIYF | TGTGCCAGCAGTCCTACACCGGGAAAGAGCTCTGGAAACACCATATATTTT
- | TRBJ1-4 | TRBD1 | TRBV5-4 | CASNPGTGVNEKLFF | TGTGCCAGCAACCCCGGGACAGGCGTAAATGAAAAACTGTTTTTT
- | TRBJ1-1 | TRBD1 | TRBV7-9 | CASSQGQPEAFF | TGTGCCAGCAGTCAGGGACAGCCTGAAGCTTTCTTT
few | TRBJ1-1 | TRBD1 | TRBV5-8 | CASRTTGAAYTEAFF | TGTGCCAGCAGAACTACAGGGGCGGCGTACACTGAAGCTTTCTTT
- | TRBJ2-3 | - | TRBV5-1 | CASSFPGGDTQYF | TGCGCCAGCAGCTTCCCAGGGGGGGATACGCAGTATTTT
- | TRBJ1-4 | - | TRBV6-5 | CASRVTASNEKLFF | TGTGCCAGCAGGGTGACAGCGAGTAATGAAAAACTGTTTTTT
once | TRBJ1-5 | - | TRBV18 | CASSPAEDQPQHF | TGTGCCAGCTCACCGGCGGAAGATCAGCCCCAGCATTTT
- | TRBJ2-7 | - | TRBV29-1 | CSGGQYYEQYF | TGCAGCGGCGGACAGTACTACGAGCAGTACTTC
- | TRBJ1-1 | - | TRBV11-2 | CASSLGGVNTEAFF | TGTGCCAGCAGCTTAGGGGGCGTGAACACTGAAGCTTTCTTT
- | TRBJ1-1 | - | TRBV9 | CASSVGWDTEAFF | TGTGCCAGCAGCGTCGGGTGGGACACTGAAGCTTTCTTT
- | TRBJ1-5 | - | TRBV2 | CASSERRWGTQPQHF | TGTGCCAGCAGTGAAAGGAGGTGGGGAACTCAGCCCCAGCATTTT
- | TRBJ2-7 | TRBD2 | TRBV7-2 | CASSLVGGGGTPYEQYF | TGTGCCAGCAGCTTAGTGGGGGGGGGTGGAACCCCCTACGAGCAGTACTTC
few | TRBJ2-7 | - | TRBV7-6 | CASSSLGEGYEQYF | TGTGCCAGCAGCTCACTGGGAGAAGGGTACGAGCAGTACTTC
- | TRBJ2-7 | - | TRBV6-5 | CATGPPSGNGQEQYF | TGTGCCACCGGACCCCCCTCAGGGAATGGTCAGGAGCAGTACTTC
- | TRBJ2-3 | TRBD2 | TRBV14 | CASSQSVGGYADTQYF | TGTGCCAGCAGCCAGTCGGTGGGGGGGTACGCAGATACGCAGTATTTT
few | TRBJ1-6 | - | TRBV7-2 | CASRGRAGYYSPLHF | TGTGCCAGCAGGGGGAGGGCAGGGTATTATTCACCCCTCCACTTT
- | TRBJ2-1 | - | TRBV11-3 | CASSLEGQQGEQFF | TGTGCCAGCAGCTTAGAGGGTCAACAGGGTGAGCAGTTCTTC
- | TRBJ1-1 | - | TRBV28 | CASIDTEAFF | TGTGCCAGCATCGACACTGAAGCTTTCTTT
- | TRBJ1-2 | TRBD1 | TRBV5-4 | CASSSTGGQGSYTF | TGTGCCAGCAGCTCAACCGGGGGACAGGGGAGCTACACCTTC
- | TRBJ2-2 | TRBD2 | TRBV4-1 | CASSQGLLAGENTGELFF | TGCGCCAGCAGCCAAGGTCTGCTAGCGGGGGAGAACACCGGGGAGCTGTTTTTT
once | TRBJ2-7 | TRBD1 | TRBV6-6 | CASSSLRGTGDDEQYF | TGTGCCAGCAGTTCCCTTCGCGGGACAGGGGACGACGAGCAGTACTTC
- | TRBJ1-2 | - | TRBV29-1 | CSVGEQGRYTF | TGCAGCGTTGGAGAACAGGGACGCTACACCTTC
- | TRBJ2-7 | TRBD2 | TRBV7-6 | CASSLESGGSYEQYF | TGTGCCAGCAGCTTAGAGTCGGGGGGCTCCTACGAGCAGTACTTC
- | TRBJ2-2 | TRBD1 | TRBV5-1 | CASSFGQQGGSGELFF | TGCGCCAGCAGCTTTGGGCAACAGGGGGGATCCGGGGAGCTGTTTTTT
- | TRBJ1-2 | TRBD1 | TRBV5-1 | CASSRQGGLDGYTF | TGCGCCAGCAGCCGACAGGGGGGACTGGACGGCTACACCTTC
- | TRBJ2-7 | - | TRBV30 | CACEATGKWDF | TGTGCCTGCGAAGCGACAGGCAAATGGGACTTC
- | TRBJ1-2 | TRBD1 | TRBV6-6 | CASRPGQGYGYTF | TGTGCCAGCAGGCCGGGACAGGGCTATGGCTACACCTTC
- | TRBJ2-2 | TRBD1 | TRBV5-1 | CASSKDRVDTGELFF | TGCGCCAGCAGCAAAGACAGGGTGGACACCGGGGAGCTGTTTTTT
- | TRBJ2-5 | TRBD1 | TRBV27 | CASSGTVQETQYF | TGTGCCAGCAGTGGGACAGTCCAAGAGACCCAGTACTTC
- | TRBJ2-3 | - | TRBV19 | CASSTSGLPDTQYF | TGTGCCAGTAGTACCTCCGGACTACCAGATACGCAGTATTTT
- | TRBJ2-1 | - | TRBV29-1 | CTVRQEDYNEQFF | TGCACCGTTCGGCAGGAGGATTACAATGAGCAGTTCTTC
- | TRBJ2-2 | - | TRBV3-1/TRBV3-2 | CASSPVGNTGELFF | TGTGCCAGCAGCCCCGTCGGGAACACCGGGGAGCTGTTTTTT
- | TRBJ1-5 | - | TRBV21-1 | CASSKKYTGPRQGNQPQHF | TGTGCCAGCAGCAAAAAATATACAGGTCCAAGGCAGGGTAATCAGCCCCAGCATTTT
- | TRBJ1-2 | - | TRBV19 | CASSILTDYGYTF | TGTGCCAGTAGTATTCTAACGGACTATGGCTACACCTTC
- | TRBJ1-4 | - | TRBV18 | CASSLSGPMSGSATNEKLFF | TGTGCCAGCTCACTTAGCGGCCCCATGTCGGGCTCTGCAACTAATGAAAAACTGTTTTTT
- | TRBJ1-2 | TRBD1 | TRBV19 | CASSTKPGQQSYGYTF | TGTGCCAGTAGCACTAAACCGGGACAGCAGTCCTATGGCTACACCTTC
- | TRBJ2-1 | TRBD2 | TRBV11-2 | CASSAGGLAGGYNEQFF | TGTGCCAGCAGCGCGGGAGGACTAGCGGGGGGCTACAATGAGCAGTTCTTC
- | TRBJ2-3 | - | TRBV21-1 | CASNLDLWLFRDTQYF | TGTGCCAGCAATCTCGACTTATGGCTATTTAGAGATACGCAGTATTTT
- | TRBJ1-6 | - | TRBV5-8 | CASSFNVAERGLSPLHF | TGTGCCAGCAGCTTTAACGTCGCCGAGCGGGGGCTTTCACCCCTCCACTTT
- | TRBJ2-7 | - | TRBV6-1 | CASREGAYDSYEQYF | TGTGCCAGCAGGGAAGGAGCTTATGATTCCTACGAGCAGTACTTC
- | TRBJ2-4 | TRBD1 | TRBV5-1 | CASSPTGMEDIQYF | TGCGCCAGCAGCCCGACAGGGATGGAGGACATTCAGTACTTC
- | TRBJ2-7 | - | TRBV30 | CAWSGTVLGYEQYF | TGTGCCTGGAGTGGGACAGTCTTAGGGTACGAGCAGTACTTC
- | TRBJ2-3 | TRBD1 | TRBV7-6 | CASSPGTGFSDTQYF | TGTGCCAGCAGCCCAGGGACAGGGTTCTCAGATACGCAGTATTTT
few | TRBJ1-5 | - | TRBV6-1 | CASSEKGGAQPQHF | TGTGCCAGCAGTGAAAAAGGGGGGGCTCAGCCCCAGCATTTT
- | TRBJ1-1 | - | TRBV30 | CAWILLGGTEAFF | TGTGCCTGGATCTTACTAGGAGGCACTGAAGCTTTCTTT
- | TRBJ1-1 | TRBD1 | TRBV11-2 | CASSLGQGTEAFF | TGTGCCAGCAGCCTTGGACAGGGCACTGAAGCTTTCTTT
- | TRBJ2-1 | TRBD2 | TRBV9 | CASSVGGTYNEQFF | TGTGCCAGCAGCGTGGGGGGGACCTACAATGAGCAGTTCTTC
once | TRBJ2-7 | TRBD1 | TRBV27 | CASSPDPGQGYEQYF | TGTGCCAGCAGCCCGGATCCGGGACAGGGCTACGAGCAGTACTTC